The source of this TCR beta chain is a study of early stage breast cancer tumors (dated by TCRdb to 2016 to 2017). As for the study more broadly: Of the approximately 16 invasive breast tumors, roughly 12 were found to be estrogen receptor-positive, progesterone receptor-positive and HER2-negative. About 65% of the 12 ER+/PR+/HER2- tumors were invasive ductal carcinomas, while the other four were invasive lobular carcinomas. On average, each sample got roughly 9.7-fold read coverage. Across all samples, roughly 2,800,000 templates representing over a million unique clonotypes were detected.

As for this clone: No antigen is known for it. The record has no base qualities; no much larger clone is one base away.

The study profiled bulk TCR beta-chain repertoires in matched peripheral blood, tumor and adjacent normal breast tissue taken from some 15 patients with early-stage breast cancer. Before surgery, roughly 5-11 mL of whole blood was collected into EDTA tubes and then processed within 2 hours. Peripheral blood mononuclear cells were isolated by Ficoll-Paque centrifugation in SepMate-50 tubes. PBMCs were cryopreserved in aliquots of about 1.7 to 4.5 million cells in about 90% FBS with about 10% DMSO and kept in liquid nitrogen. Genomic DNA was extracted with the Qiagen AllPrep DNA/RNA Mini kit. Findings and caveats that apply to the study as a whole: Sequencing bulk genomic DNA from unsorted cells could not capture chain pairing or functional markers like CD4, CD8 and FOXP3. Repertoires from blood and normal breast were more alike than repertoires from blood and tumor, and in about 90% of the 16 patients, comparing each tissue with blood separated tumor from normal. Compared with adjacent normal breast tissue, tumors had around 2.6-fold higher T cell density and higher clonality. Because the cohort was small, analysis by tumor subtype was not possible. Enriched TCRB sequences shared across patients were found to be mostly commonly generated sequences that were unlikely to play an important role in the tumor microenvironment.

Two independent genomic DNA replicates were amplified for each sample, with around 0.5 ug used for blood and about 1.5 ug for tumor or normal breast. TCRB sequencing of genomic DNA was carried out with the ImmunoSeq Intro kit according to the manufacturer's instructions. The multiplex PCR ran for about 31 cycles using proprietary primers and spike-in control sequences for absolute quantification. Single-end 150-bp reads were used to sequence an 87-bp fragment covering the CDR3 and the flanking V and J genes. Each lane of an Illumina MiSeq using version 3.0 chemistry carried seven multiplexed samples, with two replicates per sample. The paper's processing steps were these. Raw data were processed with the vendor's proprietary pipeline, and both replicates were merged into a single result per sample. A clonotype was defined as productive rearrangements that share the same V-gene family, CDR3 amino acid sequence and J-gene segment. To compute clonality, the normalized Shannon entropy (Pielou evenness) of TCRB abundances was subtracted from 1. To estimate T cell density, the total number of templates was divided by the input cell count, which was inferred from how much DNA went in. Recon, run with its default parameters, was used to estimate overall repertoire diversity and clonality. Clonotypes with over 0.1% abundance in tumor and at least 32-fold higher abundance in tumor than in normal breast were defined as tumor-enriched. The immuneACCESS repertoire file appears here via TCRdb, limited to in-frame rearrangements. These files lack a portion of the clones; in checked studies, under half of the deficit traces to unresolved V genes, and the cause of the others is not known. The V and J calls and clone size are taken from that table; D and trimming were inferred from the DNA. This sample gives fewer than 70,000 clones in total; 65% to 85% of them show up just once. The top ten constitute 4.7% of the sample.

Sequencing was carried out using blood. This clonotype originated in a person in their 40s with breast cancer.

The nucleotides are TGCAGCGTTGATGACGGAACCTACGAGCAGTACTTC. Its protein reads: CSVDDGTYEQYF. The V and J segments used are TRBV29-1 and TRBJ2-7; the D gene remains uncertain. The CDR3 contains 12 residues, cysteine and phenylalanine counted. Only the CDR3 portion is preserved as DNA: 36 bases, with reading frame beginning at the first base. At the junction V is shortened by 3 bases and J by 2 bases, with 8 bases in between. The germline V gene specifies SQVTM as CDR1 and ANQGSEA as CDR2.